This passage covers 10 T cell receptor beta chains from one sample sequenced in a study of shared clonotypes between healthy human individuals. It was CD45RO-negative cells, positively selected for CCR7, that made up naive CD8 cells, with terminally differentiated effector memory CD45RA+ cells excluded. Assay: immunoSEQ multiplex PCR; the TCRdb copy retains only in-frame clones and omits some. Of about 680,000 clones in the sample, roughly 94% are singletons; the top ten hold roughly 22%. Sequencing was performed on naive CD8+ T cells sorted from blood. The receptors come from a man younger than 45 in good health.

This chain joins TRBV27 and TRBJ2-5, with 9 bases identical to TRBD2. The CDR3 has 14 amino acids. Germline lookup yields CDR1 MNHEY and CDR2 SMNVEV (reference sequence). V dropped 10 bases and J dropped 5; count of bases not matched to a gene: 11. The CDR3 nucleotides read TGTGCCACAGCGGGGCTAGCGGGATTCGAGACCCAGTACTTC. Translation: CATAGLAGFETQYF.

This chain's CDR3 is CASSFVDTGELFF. CDR3 bases: TGTGCCAGCAGTTTCGTGGACACCGGGGAGCTGTTTTTT. The genes are TRBV27 and TRBJ2-2; unclear D gene. The ends were cut back, 3 bases at V and 3 bases at J, with 5 bases in the middle. The germline V gene encodes CDR1 MNHEY and CDR2 SMNVEV (reference sequence). This CDR3 spans 13 amino acids.

V usage is TRBV7-9 and J usage is TRBJ2-4; 9 nucleotides agree with TRBD1. The trim removed 2 bases at V and 9 bases at J, leaving 11 bases unmatched. The CDR3 has 16 amino acids. CDR1 and CDR2 (germline): SEHNR, FQNEAQ (reference sequence). The CDR3 coding sequence is TGTGCCAGCAGCTTAAAGGATCGGGACAGGGCGCTCATTCAGTACTTC. Amino acids: CASSLKDRDRALIQYF. Full variable domain (remainder filled in from reference TRBV7-9 and TRBJ2-4): DTGVSQNPRHKITKRGQNVTFRCDPISEHNRLYWYRQTLGQGPEFLTYFQNEAQLEKSRLLSDRFSAERPKGSFSTLEIQRTEQGDSAMYLCASSLKDRDRALIQYFGAGTRLSVL.

This chain joins TRBV5-5 and TRBJ2-7, with TRBD2 matching over 9 bases. Germline CDR1 and CDR2: SGHKS and YYEKEE (reference sequence). V lost 4 bases, J lost 4 bases, and 15 bases stayed unmatched. CDR3 length equals 17 residues. This CDR3 reads CASSPGPWREGEYEQYF. CDR3 in DNA: TGTGCCAGCAGCCCCGGGCCTTGGCGGGAGGGCGAGTACGAGCAGTACTTC.

The chain links TRBV9 to TRBJ2-1, with D hard to call. The CDR3 has 14 amino acids. Looked up from germline, CDR1 is SGDLS and CDR2 is YYNGEE. V was cut by 0 bases and J by 6 bases, with 10 bases left in between. The CDR3 sequence is CASSVVKGPNEQFF. CDR3 DNA sequence: TGTGCCAGCAGCGTAGTGAAGGGTCCCAATGAGCAGTTCTTC.

V gene TRBV7-3 combines with J gene TRBJ2-3, with D maybe TRBD1 (6 bases). CDR1 and CDR2 from the germline V gene are SGHTA and FQGTGA. The CDR3 spans 17 residues. The CDR3 loop is CVAAGALRDIFTDTQYF. CDR3 DNA: TGTGTCGCAGCAGGGGCCCTCCGGGACATATTCACAGATACGCAGTATTTT.

CDR3 sequence: CASSVDGENTDTQYF. The DNA for the CDR3 is TGTGCCAGCAGCGTAGATGGCGAGAACACAGATACGCAGTATTTT. The rearrangement links TRBV9 to TRBJ2-3; D not certain. The CDR3 spans 15 residues. V lost 0 bases, J lost 2 bases, and 10 bases lay in between. Germline CDR1 is SGDLS and CDR2 is YYNGEE.

On this clone itself: Other nucleotide sequences in the sample specify the same CDR3. The chain couples TRBV27 to TRBJ1-4; TRBD1 might be the D (5 bases). V lost 5 bases and J 4 bases, leaving 11 bases between the germline ends. The CDR3 is made up of 14 amino acids. CDR1 and CDR2 (germline): MNHEY, SMNVEV (reference sequence). As DNA, the CDR3 is TGTGCCAGCAGTCTGTTAGGGGATAATGAAAAACTGTTTTTT. It encodes CASSLLGDNEKLFF. The variable domain in full, completed from reference TRBV27 and TRBJ1-4, reads EAQVTQNPRYLITVTGKKLTVTCSQNMNHEYMSWYRQDPGLGLRQIYYSMNVEVTDKGDVPEGYKVSRKEKRNFPLILESPSPNQTSLYFCASSLLGDNEKLFFGSGTQLSVL.

This clone appeared once. This sequence joins TRBV15 and TRBJ1-5; 7 nucleotides line up with TRBD1. Germline V gives CDR1 LNHNV, CDR2 YYDKDF (reference sequence). The CDR3 length is 15 residues. V lost 5 bases to trimming and J lost 1 base; unmatched junction nucleotides: 5. The CDR3 DNA reads TGTGCCACCAGCTTTCTACAGGGGAGCAATCAGCCCCAGCATTTT. It is translated as CATSFLQGSNQPQHF.

This chain connects TRBV15 to TRBJ2-1, with 7 bases fitting TRBD1. Germline values: CDR1 LNHNV, CDR2 YYDKDF (reference sequence). The ends lost 0 bases at V and 6 bases at J; junction bases unmatched: 2. This CDR3 has 14 residues. This chain's CDR3 is CATSRERQGNEQFF. CDR3 coding DNA: TGTGCCACCAGCAGAGAAAGACAGGGCAATGAGCAGTTCTTC.